Listed below are T cell receptor beta chains from one sample, sequenced in a study of blood T cell repertoires in COVID-19. Sequencing used immunoSEQ multiplex PCR; TCRdb keeps in-frame clones, though not all of them. Among about 360,000 clones listed, about 80% were seen once. The sample taken for sequencing was peripheral blood. These receptors came from a human donor with acute or convalescent COVID-19. The donor label of this sample is uncertain. Each CDR3 is given with its conserved first and last residue. D genes are given only for firm matches. Rows may omit the clone size; those that give it use once, few, many or a size class.

TRBJ2-7,TRBV5-6,-,-,TGTGCCAGCAGCCTGGGGGCATTCGTATACGAGCAGTACTTC,CASSLGAFVYEQYF
TRBJ2-7,TRBV6-5,-,TRBD1,TGTGCCAGCACGGACAGGGGGGGTACCTACGAGCAGTACTTC,CASTDRGGTYEQYF
TRBJ2-7,TRBV5-1,-,-,TGCGCCAGCAGCACGGAACAGGGCGGCCTAAGCTCCTACGAGCAGTACTTC,CASSTEQGGLSSYEQYF
TRBJ2-1,TRBV30,-,TRBD1,TGTGCCTGGATGGGGGACAGGGTGAACAATGAGCAGTTCTTC,CAWMGDRVNNEQFF
TRBJ2-2,TRBV6-5,-,-,TGTGCCAGCAGTTTTCACGGGAGTTTAACCGGGGAGCTGTTTTTT,CASSFHGSLTGELFF
TRBJ1-1,TRBV10-1,once,-,TGCGCCAGCAGTGGCCAGGGGCAGGCGAACACTGAAGCTTTCTTT,CASSGQGQANTEAFF
TRBJ1-5,TRBV19,-,-,TGTGCCAGTAGGCCGTTGGGCGCCAATCAGCCCCAGCATTTT,CASRPLGANQPQHF
TRBJ1-2,TRBV6-5,-,-,TGTGCCAGCAGTTACGCGGGGGGGCGCAGTAGCTATGGCTACACCTTC,CASSYAGGRSSYGYTF
TRBJ1-2,TRBV11-2,-,TRBD1,TGTGCCAGCAGCCAGACCGGGACAGCTCGCGGCTACACCTTC,CASSQTGTARGYTF
TRBJ1-1,TRBV5-4,-,-,TGTGCCAGCAGCTTGGAAGGGGTTAAGAACACTGAAGCTTTCTTT,CASSLEGVKNTEAFF
TRBJ2-3,TRBV7-8,-,TRBD2,TGTGCCAGCAGCTTAATACTAGCGGGGGGTACAGATACGCAGTATTTT,CASSLILAGGTDTQYF
TRBJ1-2,TRBV5-1,few,TRBD1,TGCGCCAGCAGCTCACCCCCAGGGGGCTCTAACTATGGCTACACCTTC,CASSSPPGGSNYGYTF
TRBJ2-7,TRBV5-4,-,-,TGTGCCAGCAGCTTTACGCTATCCTACGAGCAGTACTTC,CASSFTLSYEQYF
TRBJ1-3,TRBV11-2,-,-,TGTGCCAGCAGCTTCATCTCTAGCTCTGGAAACACCATATATTTT,CASSFISSSGNTIYF
TRBJ2-7,TRBV7-8,-,-,TGTGCCAGCAGCTTAGTTTCCGGGGGCTACGAGCAGTACTTC,CASSLVSGGYEQYF
TRBJ2-1,TRBV18,-,-,TGTGCCAGCTCCCGAGGTGGGAGCCTAGCGTCCTACAATGAGCAGTTCTTC,CASSRGGSLASYNEQFF
TRBJ1-1,TRBV6-6,-,-,TGTGCCAGCAGTTACGTCGAGGGTGGGTCGGCTTTCTTT,CASSYVEGGSAFF
TRBJ1-2,TRBV14,few,-,TGTGCCAGCAGTTACAGGGTGGGAGACTATGGCTACACCTTC,CASSYRVGDYGYTF
TRBJ2-3,TRBV10-3,-,-,TGTGCCATTCAAGGGGTCACAGATACGCAGTATTTT,CAIQGVTDTQYF
TRBJ2-1,TRBV6-4,many,-,TGTGCCAGCAGTGACTCGGACAACAATGAGCAGTTCTTC,CASSDSDNNEQFF
TRBJ2-1,TRBV9,-,TRBD1,TGTGCCAGCAGCGCACTGGACAGGGCTGGGGATGAGCAGTTCTTC,CASSALDRAGDEQFF
TRBJ2-3,TRBV5-1,-,TRBD2,TGCGCCAGCAGCTTGTTCCAGCGGGGGAATGCAGATACGCAGTATTTT,CASSLFQRGNADTQYF
TRBJ1-4,TRBV28,-,-,TGTGCCAGCAGTTTTCAGGGTTCGGAAAAACTGTTTTTT,CASSFQGSEKLFF
TRBJ1-1,TRBV7-9,-,-,TGTGCCAGCAGCTTACGGCGGGGATCGATGAACACTGAAGCTTTCTTT,CASSLRRGSMNTEAFF